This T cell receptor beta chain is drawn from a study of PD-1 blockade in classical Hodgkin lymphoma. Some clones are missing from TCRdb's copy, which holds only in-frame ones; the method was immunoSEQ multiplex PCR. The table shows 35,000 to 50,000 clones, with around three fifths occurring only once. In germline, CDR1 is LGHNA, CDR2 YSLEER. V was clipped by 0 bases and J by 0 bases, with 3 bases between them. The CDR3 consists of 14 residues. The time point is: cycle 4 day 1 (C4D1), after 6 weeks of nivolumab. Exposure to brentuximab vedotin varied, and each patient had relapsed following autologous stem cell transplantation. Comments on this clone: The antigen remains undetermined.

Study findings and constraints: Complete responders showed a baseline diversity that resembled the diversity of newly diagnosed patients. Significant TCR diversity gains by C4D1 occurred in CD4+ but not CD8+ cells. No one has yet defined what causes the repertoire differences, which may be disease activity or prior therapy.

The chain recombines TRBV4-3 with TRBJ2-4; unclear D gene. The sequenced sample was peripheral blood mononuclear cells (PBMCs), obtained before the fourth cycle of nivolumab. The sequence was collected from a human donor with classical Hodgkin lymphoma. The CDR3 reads CASSQDLAKNIQYF. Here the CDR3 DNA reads TGCGCCAGCAGCCAAGATTTAGCCAAAAACATTCAGTACTTC.